A single sample gave rise to the 6 T cell receptor beta chains below, sequenced in a study of T-cell reconstitution after alpha-beta-depleted transplantation in children. Unique molecular identifiers were used in preparing the TCRbeta library. TCRdb recomputed calls from the PCR reads with MiXCR, one row per CDR3 protein. The sample gives roughly 400,000 distinct CDR3 sequences, 20% of which show up once; about 3.8% is in the top ten. This specimen consisted of PBMCs from the stem cell graft donor, obtained from the stem cell graft. These receptors all come from a human donor who donated a stem cell graft to a child with acute myeloid leukemia.

This clonotype was found a few times. The chain joins TRBV12-3 or TRBV12-4 to TRBJ2-1; possibly TRBD1 or TRBD2 for D (5 bases each). The CDR3 runs 12 residues. Trimming removed 5 bases at V and 14 bases at J, with 16 bases between. CDR3 nucleotide sequence: TGTGCCAGCAGTACCACCGGGACGGTGAAGTTCTTC. Translation: CASSTTGTVKFF.

This rearrangement joins TRBV6-1 to TRBJ1-5, with D uncertain. This CDR3 has 14 amino acids. With 1 base removed from V and 7 bases from J, the gap between germline ends came to 11 bases. Germline V gene lookup returns CDR1 MNHNS and CDR2 SASEGT. DNA for the CDR3: TGTGCCAGCAGTGAAGGACCGTGGGAGCAGCCCCAGCATTTT. Translation gives CASSEGPWEQPQHF.

The chain has TRBV13 and TRBJ2-7, with D perhaps matching TRBD1 or TRBD2 (5 bases each). The CDR3 is made up of 13 amino acids. With 4 bases removed from V and 5 bases from J, the gap between germline ends came to 12 bases. The germline V gene encodes CDR1 PRHDT and CDR2 FYEKMQ (reference sequence). The CDR3 loop is CASSSQGTHEQYF. The DNA of the CDR3 is TGTGCCAGCAGCTCGCAAGGGACCCACGAGCAGTACTTC.

The rearrangement links TRBV5-1 to TRBJ1-5; TRBD1 aligns across 7 bases. The CDR3 is 15 residues long. V was pared by 2 bases and J by 0 bases, with 2 bases of the junction left unmatched. CDR1 is SGHRS and CDR2 is YFSETQ in the germline V gene. CDR3 protein: CASSFTGDSNQPQHF. The CDR3, as DNA: TGCGCCAGCAGCTTCACAGGGGATAGCAATCAGCCCCAGCATTTT.

The gene calls are TRBV5-6 and TRBJ2-5; D is perhaps TRBD2 (7 bases). Germline CDR1 SGHDT, CDR2 YYEEEE. Trimming shortened V by 9 bases and J by 2 bases, and 20 bases separated the two germline ends. The CDR3 is 15 residues long. CDR3 bases: TGTGCCACCAACAGGGAGGGAACGGGACAAGAGACCCAGTACTTC. It yields the protein CATNREGTGQETQYF.

The V call is TRBV29-1, the J call TRBJ1-3, with TRBD1 identical over 8 bases. Germline CDR1 and CDR2: SQVTM and ANQGSEA. Trimming removed 5 bases from V and 2 bases from J; junction bases left unmatched: 2. CDR3 length: 13 residues. The CDR3 region has the DNA TGCAGCGTTCAGGGGGCGGCTGGAAACACCATATATTTT. Translating gives CSVQGAAGNTIYF.